A single sample gave rise to the 21 T cell receptor beta chains below, sequenced in a study of blood T cell repertoires in COVID-19. Clones were sequenced by immunoSEQ multiplex PCR, and TCRdb holds only the in-frame ones, with some missing. The sample has 210,000 or so clones, 80% to 90% seen once. Sequencing input: peripheral blood. All receptors derive from a man aged 45-65 years with acute or convalescent COVID-19.

The chain carries TRBV5-1 and TRBJ1-4; D not resolved. The germline V gene has CDR1 SGHRS and CDR2 YFSETQ. The CDR3 is made up of 17 amino acids. Trimming pared 1 base from V and 4 bases from J, leaving 17 bases between. The chain's CDR3 is CASSLSPGLFRNEKLFF. DNA of the CDR3: TGCGCCAGCAGCTTGTCTCCAGGACTCTTCCGTAATGAAAAACTGTTTTTT.

The chain has TRBV6-4 and TRBJ1-5, with a weak D call TRBD1 (6 bases). Germline loops: CDR1 MRHNA, CDR2 SNTAGT. V shed 2 bases and J shed 1 base, with 18 bases lying between them. This CDR3 region has 18 residues. The CDR3 is CASSDPNYRDCSNQPQHF. The CDR3 nucleotides read TGTGCCAGCAGTGACCCCAATTACAGGGATTGCAGCAATCAGCCCCAGCATTTT.

The count of this clone is one. The chain recombines TRBV6-1 with TRBJ2-5; D is possibly TRBD2 (6 bases). Trimming cost V 0 bases and J 7 bases, with 6 bases left between them. The CDR3 contains 12 residues. The germline V gene has CDR1 MNHNS and CDR2 SASEGT. In DNA, the CDR3 is TGTGCCAGCAGTGAAGCGGGAGGGACCCAGTACTTC. Its protein product is CASSEAGGTQYF.

V is TRBV3-1 (or the pseudogene TRBV3-2) and J is TRBJ1-5; possible D gene TRBD1, 5 bases. The CDR3 length is 12 residues. Trimming left V 3 bases short and J 11 bases short, with 11 bases between. CDR1 and CDR2 (germline): LGHDT, YNNKEL (reference sequence). The CDR3 protein is CASSQGLRTQHF. DNA for the CDR3: TGTGCCAGCAGCCAGGGACTTAGGACCCAGCATTTT.

The chain combines TRBV6-5 with TRBJ2-7; 9 bases match TRBD1. The CDR3 totals 16 residues. V dropped 1 base and J dropped 5; count of bases not matched to a gene: 9. The germline gives CDR1 MNHEY, CDR2 SVGAGI. This chain's CDR3 is CASSYLKGQGYHEQYF. The DNA for the CDR3 is TGTGCCAGCAGTTACTTAAAAGGACAGGGGTACCACGAGCAGTACTTC.

This rearrangement joins TRBV27 to TRBJ1-1; a weak D match, TRBD1 (5 bases). Trimming shortened V by 2 bases and J by 3 bases, and 13 bases separated the two germline ends. The CDR3 has 15 residues. The germline V gene has CDR1 MNHEY and CDR2 SMNVEV (reference sequence). For the CDR3, the DNA is TGTGCCAGCAGTTTAAGTCAGGGAAGGGACACTGAAGCTTTCTTT. The encoded protein is CASSLSQGRDTEAFF.

The gene calls are TRBV27 and TRBJ2-7, with D possibly TRBD1 on 6 matching bases. Per the germline V gene, CDR1 is MNHEY and CDR2 is SMNVEV (reference sequence). Trimming left V 6 bases short and J 6 bases short, with 24 bases between. This CDR3 spans 16 amino acids. The CDR3 spells CASSWIQDSGRGEQYF. CDR3 nucleotides: TGTGCCAGCAGCTGGATTCAGGACAGCGGCCGTGGCGAGCAGTACTTC.

The chain has TRBV25-1 and TRBJ1-2; maybe TRBD1 (5 bases). The germline gives CDR1 MGHDK, CDR2 SYGVNS. Trimming pared 5 bases from V and 1 base from J, leaving 8 bases between. CDR3 length equals 13 residues. CDR3 coding DNA: TGTGCCAGCAGTCTGACAGTTAACTATGGCTACACCTTC. Its translation is CASSLTVNYGYTF.

J is TRBJ1-2 and V is TRBV11-2; the D gene is possibly TRBD1 (5 bases). V was shortened by 1 base and J by 10 bases, with 10 bases between the two germline ends. The CDR3 has 12 amino acids. CDR1 SGHAT and CDR2 FQNNGV come from the germline V gene. Here the CDR3 reads CASSLAGEAYTF. The DNA of the CDR3 is TGTGCCAGCAGCTTAGCGGGGGAGGCCTACACCTTC.

This clone was observed a handful of times. The V call is TRBV7-8, the J call TRBJ1-2; unclear D gene. This CDR3 spans 14 amino acids. CDR1 and CDR2 (germline): SGHVS, FQNEAQ. The ends were cut back, 2 bases at V and 8 bases at J, with 15 bases in the middle. CDR3 amino acids: CASSLSWPGEGYTF. CDR3 nucleotides: TGTGCCAGCAGCTTATCCTGGCCTGGAGAGGGCTACACCTTC.

The gene calls are TRBV19 and TRBJ2-3; tentative D call: TRBD2 (6 bases). Looked up from germline, CDR1 is LNHDA and CDR2 is SQIVND (reference sequence). Deletions cut 5 bases from V and 3 bases from J, with 15 bases between. This CDR3 comprises 15 residues. CDR3 sequence reads: CASSPGLSRTDTQYF. CDR3 bases: TGTGCCAGTAGTCCGGGACTCTCGAGGACAGATACGCAGTATTTT. The full variable domain, with the rest looked up from reference TRBV19 and TRBJ2-3, is DGGITQSPKYLFRKEGQNVTLSCEQNLNHDAMYWYRQDPGQGLRLIYYSQIVNDFQKGDIAEGYSVSREKKESFPLTVTSAQKNPTAFYLCASSPGLSRTDTQYFGPGTRLTVL.

This clone was detected once. J is TRBJ1-1 and V is TRBV5-4; D gene uncertain. CDR1 is SGHNT, CDR2 YYREEE, per germline (reference sequence). The V and J ends lost 4 bases and 8 bases respectively, with 15 bases between them. The CDR3 is made up of 13 amino acids. The DNA for the CDR3 is TGTGCCAGCAGCAGACGCCCAGGCGGGGAAGCTTTCTTT. It specifies CASSRRPGGEAFF.

The rearrangement joins TRBV30 to TRBJ1-6, with D possibly matching TRBD1 (5 bases). The CDR3 is 14 amino acids. Germline lookup yields CDR1 GTSNPN and CDR2 SVGIG (reference sequence). The V end was cut by 3 bases, the J end by 8 bases, with 14 bases between. In nucleotides, the CDR3 is TGTGCCTGGAGCCGACAGCACTGGGATTCACCCCTCCACTTT. Protein: CAWSRQHWDSPLHF. Together with reference TRBV30 and TRBJ1-6, the CDR3 gives the full variable domain: SQTIHQWPATLVQPVGSPLSLECTVEGTSNPNLYWYRQAAGRGLQLLFYSVGIGQISSEVPQNLSASRPQDRQFILSSKKLLLSDSGFYLCAWSRQHWDSPLHFGNGTRLTVT.

The V and J genes are TRBV11-2 and TRBJ2-7, with D maybe TRBD2 (7 bases). The CDR3 totals 14 residues. Trimming took off 5 bases at V and 6 bases at J, with 17 bases between the two ends. Germline V lookup: CDR1 SGHAT, CDR2 FQNNGV. CDR3 DNA sequence: TGTGCCAGCAGCCCCGGGGGGCCCTCGGTCGAGCAGTACTTC. This encodes CASSPGGPSVEQYF.

This clone appeared once. The chain links TRBV29-1 to TRBJ1-1; the match to TRBD1 covers 8 bases. The CDR3 consists of 14 residues. After removal of 3 bases from V and 0 bases from J, the junction contained 3 bases not matched to a gene. Germline CDR1 SQVTM, CDR2 ANQGSEA. The CDR3 DNA follows: TGCAGCGTTGAGCGGGACAGGATGAACACTGAAGCTTTCTTT. Translated, it gives CSVERDRMNTEAFF.

In its sample, this clone was seen once. V gene TRBV5-1 combines with J gene TRBJ2-5; D gene ambiguous. From germline, CDR1 is SGHRS and CDR2 YFSETQ. V dropped 0 bases and J dropped 4 bases, with 16 bases sitting between them. CDR3 size: 16 residues. CDR3 loop: CASSLAVSLTGETQYF. The CDR3 DNA reads as TGCGCCAGCAGCTTGGCCGTGTCTCTAACCGGAGAGACCCAGTACTTC.

This clone was counted between two and nine times. The gene calls are TRBV3-1 (or the pseudogene TRBV3-2) and TRBJ1-5; no firm D call. This CDR3 comprises 12 residues. The ends were cut back, 4 bases at V and 3 bases at J, with 4 bases in the middle. Germline-derived CDR1 and CDR2 are LGHDT and YNNKEL (reference sequence). The CDR3 DNA sequence: TGTGCCAGCAGCCTCAACAATCAGCCCCAGCATTTT. This encodes CASSLNNQPQHF.

The rearrangement links TRBV2 to TRBJ1-6; 7 nucleotides align to TRBD1. The trim removed 7 bases at V and 0 bases at J, leaving 6 bases unmatched. Germline CDR1 SNHLY, CDR2 FYNNEI. The CDR3 loop spans 16 amino acids. The CDR3 bases are TGTGCCAGCATTTCAGGGGGGAGCTCCTATAATTCACCCCTCCACTTT. It specifies CASISGGSSYNSPLHF.

The chain links TRBV29-1 to TRBJ1-1; a possible D gene is TRBD1 (5 bases). Per the germline V gene, CDR1 is SQVTM and CDR2 is ANQGSEA. The CDR3 runs 13 residues. Between the trimmed V and J ends, which lost 5 bases and 0 bases, there was a span of 10 bases. Here the CDR3 DNA reads TGCAGCGTTACCAGGGCCTTGAACACTGAAGCTTTCTTT. Amino acid sequence: CSVTRALNTEAFF. Based on the CDR3 plus reference TRBV29-1 and TRBJ1-1, the full variable domain is SAVISQKPSRDICQRGTSLTIQCQVDSQVTMMFWYRQQPGQSLTLIATANQGSEATYESGFVIDKFPISRPNLTFSTLTVSNMSPEDSSIYLCSVTRALNTEAFFGQGTRLTVV.

DNA for the CDR3: TGCGCCAGCAGCCAAGAAAGGCTTCGTCAGGGGTGGGGTAGCAATCAGCCCCAGCATTTT. Its translation is CASSQERLRQGWGSNQPQHF. The chain combines TRBV4-1 with TRBJ1-5; D may be TRBD1 (6 bases). The germline V gene has CDR1 MGHRA and CDR2 YSYEKL. CDR3 length equals 20 residues. Trimming cost V 0 bases and J 0 bases, with 21 bases left between them.

The rearrangement joins TRBV27 to TRBJ1-1, with D unclear. Germline CDR1 and CDR2: MNHEY and SMNVEV (reference sequence). This CDR3 has 14 residues. V lost 7 bases, J lost 0 bases, and 12 bases lay in between. Here the CDR3 reads CASTAKPMNTEAFF. The DNA of the CDR3 is TGTGCCAGCACCGCGAAACCCATGAACACTGAAGCTTTCTTT.